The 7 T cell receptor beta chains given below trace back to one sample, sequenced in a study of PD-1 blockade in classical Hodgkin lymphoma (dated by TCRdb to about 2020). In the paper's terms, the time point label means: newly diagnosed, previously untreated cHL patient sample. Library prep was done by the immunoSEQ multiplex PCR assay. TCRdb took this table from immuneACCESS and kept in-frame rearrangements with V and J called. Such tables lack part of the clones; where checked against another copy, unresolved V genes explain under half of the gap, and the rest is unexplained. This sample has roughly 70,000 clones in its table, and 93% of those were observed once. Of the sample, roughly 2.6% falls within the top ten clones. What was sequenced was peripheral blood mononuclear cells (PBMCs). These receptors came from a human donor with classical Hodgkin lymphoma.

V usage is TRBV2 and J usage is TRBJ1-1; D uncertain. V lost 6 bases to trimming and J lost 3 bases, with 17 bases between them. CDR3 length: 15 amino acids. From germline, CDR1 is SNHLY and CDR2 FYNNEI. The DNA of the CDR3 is TGTGCCAGCAGAGAGGGCACTACGAGGGACACTGAAGCTTTCTTT. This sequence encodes CASREGTTRDTEAFF.

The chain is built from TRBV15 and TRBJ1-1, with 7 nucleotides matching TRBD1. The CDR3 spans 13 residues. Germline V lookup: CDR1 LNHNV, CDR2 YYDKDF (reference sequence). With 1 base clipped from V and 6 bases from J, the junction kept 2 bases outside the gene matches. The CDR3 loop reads CATSRARGAEAFF. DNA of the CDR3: TGTGCCACCAGCAGAGCCAGGGGGGCTGAAGCTTTCTTT.

The CDR3 is CASSPKSLAGEEKTSTDTQYF. DNA of the CDR3: TGCGCCAGCAGCCCAAAGAGTCTGGCGGGGGAGGAGAAGACGAGCACAGATACGCAGTATTTT. V and J are TRBV4-1 and TRBJ2-3, with 7 positions matching TRBD2. CDR1 and CDR2 from the germline V gene are MGHRA and YSYEKL. The trim removed 4 bases at V and 0 bases at J, leaving 22 bases unmatched. The CDR3 is 21 residues long.

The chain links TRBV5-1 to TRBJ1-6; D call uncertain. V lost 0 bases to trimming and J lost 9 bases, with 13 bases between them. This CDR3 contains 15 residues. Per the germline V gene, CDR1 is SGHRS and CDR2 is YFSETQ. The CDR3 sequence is CASSLDPGGTSPLHF. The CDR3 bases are TGCGCCAGCAGCTTGGATCCGGGTGGTACTTCACCCCTCCACTTT.

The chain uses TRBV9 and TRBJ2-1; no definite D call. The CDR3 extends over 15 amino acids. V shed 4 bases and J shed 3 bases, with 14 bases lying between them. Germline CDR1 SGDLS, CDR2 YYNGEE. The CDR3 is CASSPGSPSYNEQFF. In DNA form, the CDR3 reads TGTGCCAGCAGCCCTGGATCACCCAGCTACAATGAGCAGTTCTTC.

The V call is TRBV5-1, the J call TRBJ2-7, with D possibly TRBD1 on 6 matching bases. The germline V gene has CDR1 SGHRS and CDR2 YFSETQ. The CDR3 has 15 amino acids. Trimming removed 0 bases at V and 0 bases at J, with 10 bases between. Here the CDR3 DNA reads TGCGCCAGCAGCTTGGGGGGGCCTGACTCCTACGAGCAGTACTTC. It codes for CASSLGGPDSYEQYF.

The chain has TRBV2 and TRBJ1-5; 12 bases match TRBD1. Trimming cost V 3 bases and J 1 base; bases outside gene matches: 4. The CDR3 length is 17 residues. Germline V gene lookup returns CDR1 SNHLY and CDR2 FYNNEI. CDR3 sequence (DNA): TGTGCCAGCAGTGACGGGACAGGGGGCCCGAGCAATCAGCCCCAGCATTTT. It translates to CASSDGTGGPSNQPQHF.